Listed below are T cell receptor beta chains from one sample, sequenced in a study of T cell responses to AZD1222 COVID-19 vaccine. Produced via immunoSEQ multiplex PCR; TCRdb's table is partial and in-frame only. Of about 120,000 clones in the sample, about 86% were seen once. The sample consisted of peripheral blood, taken 28 days after the second AZD1222 dose. Every receptor here comes from an adult who received the AZD1222 COVID-19 vaccine. CDR3s include the opening cysteine and the closing phenylalanine or tryptophan. D genes are given only for firm matches. Part of the rows lack a size; the others show once, few, many or a class for expanded clones.

v_gene	d_gene	abundance	j_gene	CDR3nt	CDR3aa
TRBV3-1/TRBV3-2	-	few	TRBJ2-7	TGTGCCAGCAGCCAAGAAGGGAGGAGGGGCGAGCAGTACTTC	CASSQEGRRGEQYF
TRBV6-6	-	-	TRBJ1-5	TGTGCCAGCAGCGCGATGGGGGGCAATCAGCCCCAGCATTTT	CASSAMGGNQPQHF
TRBV19	-	medium-sized	TRBJ1-5	TGTGCCAGTAGACAGACTCCAACTCAGCCCCAGCATTTT	CASRQTPTQPQHF
TRBV7-2	-	-	TRBJ2-7	TGTGCCAGCAGTCTTACTAGTGGCTACGAGCAGTACTTC	CASSLTSGYEQYF
TRBV5-4	TRBD1	-	TRBJ2-4	TGTGCCAGCTGGGGGGGACAGGGAGAAAACATTCAGTACTTC	CASWGGQGENIQYF
TRBV11-2	-	-	TRBJ2-1	TGTGCCAGCAGCTTAGTTGGGCTACAGGGAGTTGAGCAGTTCTTC	CASSLVGLQGVEQFF
TRBV7-2	-	-	TRBJ2-7	TGTGCCAGCAGCTTCCCGGGGACCGAGCAGTACTTC	CASSFPGTEQYF
TRBV10-1	-	-	TRBJ2-7	TGCGCCAGCAGTGACGGGGCTGGATCCTACGAGCAGTACTTC	CASSDGAGSYEQYF
TRBV5-1	-	-	TRBJ2-2	TGCGCCAGCAGCTTCGACAGCACCGGGGAGCTGTTTTTT	CASSFDSTGELFF
TRBV4-1	-	-	TRBJ1-1	TGCGCCAGCAGCCAGCCAAACTGGGACACTGAAGCTTTCTTT	CASSQPNWDTEAFF
TRBV7-2	-	-	TRBJ2-5	TGTGCCAGCAGCTTAGATCGCGGGGCGGTGACCCAGTACTTC	CASSLDRGAVTQYF
TRBV3-1/TRBV3-2	-	-	TRBJ1-4	TGTGCCAGCAGCCACAACGGGAATGAAAAACTGTTTTTT	CASSHNGNEKLFF